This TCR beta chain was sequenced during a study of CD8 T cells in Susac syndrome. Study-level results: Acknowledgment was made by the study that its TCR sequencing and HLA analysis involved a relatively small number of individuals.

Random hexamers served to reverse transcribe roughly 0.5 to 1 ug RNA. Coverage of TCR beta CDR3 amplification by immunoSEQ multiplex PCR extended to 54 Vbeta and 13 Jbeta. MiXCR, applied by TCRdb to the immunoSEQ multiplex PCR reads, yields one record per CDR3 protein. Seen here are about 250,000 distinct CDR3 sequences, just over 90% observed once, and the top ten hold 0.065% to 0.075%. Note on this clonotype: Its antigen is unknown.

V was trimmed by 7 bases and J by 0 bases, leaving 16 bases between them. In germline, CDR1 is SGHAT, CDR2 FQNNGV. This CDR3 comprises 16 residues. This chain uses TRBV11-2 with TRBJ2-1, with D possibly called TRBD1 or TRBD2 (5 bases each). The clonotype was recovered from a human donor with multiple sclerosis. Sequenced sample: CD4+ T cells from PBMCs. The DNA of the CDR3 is TGTGCCAGCACCCAAGGGTGGGGGAGCTCCTACAATGAGCAGTTCTTC. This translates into CASTQGWGSSYNEQFF. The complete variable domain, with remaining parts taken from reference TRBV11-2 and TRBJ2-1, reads EAGVAQSPRYKIIEKRQSVAFWCNPISGHATLYWYQQILGQGPKLLIQFQNNGVVDDSQLPKDRFSAERLKGVDSTLKIQPAKLEDSAVYLCASTQGWGSSYNEQFFGPGTRLTVL.